This T cell receptor beta chain emerged from a study of T cells after somatic rescue of genetic block. Profiling relied on immunoSEQ multiplex PCR, and the TCRdb table lists in-frame clones only, not all of them. The sample consists of about 110,000 clones, about 89% of them appearing once. V was clipped by 2 bases and J by 6 bases, with 17 bases between them. This CDR3 is 15 amino acids long. Germline V CDR1 and CDR2: MNHNS, SASEGT. Source material: peripheral blood mononuclear cells (PBMCs). This chain joins TRBV6-1 and TRBJ2-7, with D tentatively TRBD2 (5 bases). The sequence derives from a woman between 18 and 29 years old. The CDR3 loop reads CASSELGYVEGEQYF. In DNA form, the CDR3 reads TGTGCCAGCAGTGAATTAGGATACGTAGAGGGCGAGCAGTACTTC.